This T cell receptor (beta chain) was sequenced during a study of T cells in Graves' hyperthyroidism and ophthalmopathy. Study details: Before treatment of any kind, peripheral blood was taken at initial diagnosis. Whole-study results and caveats: Blood also held most thyroid clonotypes expanded beyond 0.001.

A Clinical Activity Score of at least 3, a NOSPECS grade of at least 4 and a duration under 3 months were recorded in the ophthalmopathy patients. On the basis of clinical symptoms, serum thyroxine and TRAb, thyroid ultrasound and orbital computed tomography, diagnoses were made. Losses at the gene ends were 4 bases for V and 4 bases for J; bases not matched to a gene: 8. This CDR3 is 16 amino acids long. In germline, CDR1 is LGHDT, CDR2 YNNKEL (reference sequence). Researchers amplified the TCR beta CDR3 regions from RNA transcripts. A first-round RT-PCR of the TCR CDR3 used the HTBI primer set. Each CDR3 protein is one row after TCRdb ran MiXCR on the multiplex PCR reads. Of 200,000 to 250,000 distinct CDR3 sequences in the sample, about 25% were seen once. With regard to this clonotype: Antigen specificity is unknown.

The chain combines TRBV3-1 with TRBJ2-7; 12 nucleotides match TRBD2. Sequenced sample: blood. This clonotype was obtained from a woman between 35 and 50 years old with Graves' ophthalmopathy. The CDR3 DNA sequence: TGTGCCAGCAGCCCGCGGAGACTAGCGGGAGAGTACGAGCAGTACTTC. It encodes CASSPRRLAGEYEQYF.